Presented here are 30 T cell receptor beta chains from one specimen sequenced in a study of blood T cell repertoires in COVID-19. Clones were sequenced by immunoSEQ multiplex PCR, and TCRdb holds only the in-frame ones, with some missing. Among more than 85,000 clones listed, about three quarters were seen once. Input material: peripheral blood. The receptor set was obtained from a human donor in a cohort sampled during active or convalescent COVID-19.

The chain joins TRBV3-1 (or the pseudogene TRBV3-2) to TRBJ1-3; D is perhaps TRBD1 (6 bases). Deletions cut 5 bases from V and 0 bases from J, with 14 bases between. Germline lookup yields CDR1 LGHDT and CDR2 YNNKEL (reference sequence). CDR3 length: 16 residues. CDR3 loop: CASSATRDNSGNTIYF. CDR3 DNA: TGTGCCAGCAGCGCCACCCGGGACAACTCTGGAAACACCATATATTTT.

The rearrangement uses TRBV27 and TRBJ2-3; 9 positions agree with TRBD1. Trimming removed 5 bases from V and 3 bases from J; junction bases left unmatched: 9. Germline CDR1 and CDR2: MNHEY and SMNVEV (reference sequence). CDR3 size: 16 residues. This CDR3 reads CASSLRRTGVTDTQYF. The CDR3, as DNA: TGTGCCAGCAGTCTTCGAAGGACAGGGGTGACAGATACGCAGTATTTT.

This clone occurred once. The genes are TRBV9 and TRBJ2-7; 12 bases are a match to TRBD2. J was trimmed by 7 bases and V by 3 bases; bases with no gene match: 11. Germline CDR1 and CDR2: SGDLS and YYNGEE. This CDR3 is built from 16 residues. CDR3 DNA: TGTGCCAGCAGCGCTACCCTAGCGGGAGGGCCGAAAGAGCAGTACTTC. Amino acid sequence: CASSATLAGGPKEQYF. Supplemented by reference TRBV9 and TRBJ2-7, the full variable domain reads DSGVTQTPKHLITATGQRVTLRCSPRSGDLSVYWYQQSLDQGLQFLIQYYNGEERAKGNILERFSAQQFPDLHSELNLSSLELGDSALYFCASSATLAGGPKEQYFGPGTRLTVT.

V gene TRBV27 combines with J gene TRBJ2-2; D ambiguous. Germline CDR1 is MNHEY and CDR2 is SMNVEV (reference sequence). The germline V and J ends were trimmed by 4 bases and 1 base, with 4 bases remaining between them. CDR3 length: 13 residues. CDR3 bases: TGTGCCAGCAGTTCATGGAACACCGGGGAGCTGTTTTTT. This codes for CASSSWNTGELFF.

The chain links TRBV7-8 to TRBJ1-1; possibly TRBD1 for D (6 bases). The CDR3 contains 13 residues. Germline CDR1 reads SGHVS; CDR2 reads FQNEAQ. The germline V and J ends were trimmed by 5 bases and 11 bases, with 18 bases remaining between them. This CDR3 reads CASSLIHRVEAFF. CDR3 bases: TGTGCCAGCAGCCTCATACACAGGGTAGAGGCTTTCTTT.

The chain couples TRBV19 to TRBJ1-2; D uncertain. The germline V gene has CDR1 LNHDA and CDR2 SQIVND (reference sequence). This CDR3 comprises 16 residues. The V end lost 4 bases, the J end lost 4 bases, and 19 bases lay between the germline ends. CDR3 DNA: TGTGCCAGTAGTACCGATCGAGAAAGAATCCTCTATGGCTACACCTTC. Protein product: CASSTDRERILYGYTF.

The chain joins TRBV2 to TRBJ2-1, with TRBD1 matching 8 bases. The CDR3 runs 15 residues. In germline, CDR1 is SNHLY, CDR2 FYNNEI. V gave up 3 bases and J gave up 4 bases; unmatched junction bases: 5. Here the CDR3 reads CASSDRQGQYNEQFF. In DNA, the CDR3 is TGTGCCAGCAGTGACAGACAGGGGCAGTACAATGAGCAGTTCTTC.

The gene calls are TRBV11-3 and TRBJ2-1, with 8 bases fitting TRBD2. CDR1 and CDR2 (germline): SGHNT, YENEEA. This CDR3 contains 16 residues. Trimming removed 1 base from V and 4 bases from J; junction bases left unmatched: 6. The CDR3 region is CASSLAGGLGYNEQFF. CDR3 in DNA: TGTGCCAGCAGCTTAGCGGGGGGGCTGGGATACAATGAGCAGTTCTTC.

The chain has TRBV9 and TRBJ1-2; 7 bases map to TRBD1. The CDR3 runs 15 residues. The trim removed 4 bases at V and 8 bases at J, leaving 14 bases unmatched. From germline, CDR1 is SGDLS and CDR2 YYNGEE. The CDR3 reads CASSSGTALLRGYTF. The CDR3 DNA reads TGTGCCAGCAGCTCAGGGACAGCCCTACTGCGGGGCTACACCTTC.

The rearrangement uses TRBV7-2 and TRBJ1-2; the D gene is possibly TRBD1 (6 bases). The CDR3 totals 14 residues. Germline lookup yields CDR1 SGHTA and CDR2 FQGNSA. V was cut by 2 bases and J by 8 bases, with 15 bases left in between. The CDR3 is CASSLPRGARGYTF. Written as DNA, the CDR3 is TGTGCCAGCAGCTTACCGCGGGGGGCGCGAGGCTACACCTTC.

The table lists this clone with a few counts. The chain recombines TRBV3-1 (or the pseudogene TRBV3-2) with TRBJ1-3; the D is unclear. The CDR3 totals 15 residues. CDR1 LGHDT and CDR2 YNNKEL come from the germline V gene (reference sequence). V lost 4 bases to trimming and J lost 0 bases, with 10 bases between them. The CDR3 spells CASSRREYSGNTIYF. CDR3 in DNA: TGTGCCAGCAGCCGCCGGGAATACTCTGGAAACACCATATATTTT.

The chain has TRBV5-8 and TRBJ2-3; D gene unclear. Germline loops: CDR1 SGHTS, CDR2 YDEGEE. This CDR3 region has 13 residues. The V end lost 1 base, the J end lost 5 bases, and 8 bases lay between the germline ends. For the CDR3, the DNA is TGTGCCAGCAGCTTGAATTTTCGAGATACGCAGTATTTT. Its translation: CASSLNFRDTQYF.

This chain links TRBV7-2 with TRBJ2-3; 10 bases are a match to TRBD1. Trimming cost V 4 bases and J 7 bases; bases outside gene matches: 8. The CDR3 is 15 amino acids. The V gene's germline CDR1 is SGHTA and CDR2 FQGNSA. The CDR3 DNA sequence: TGTGCCAGCAGCTCCCGGGACAGGGGATCGAATACGCAGTATTTT. Amino acid sequence: CASSSRDRGSNTQYF.

The chain combines TRBV28 with TRBJ2-3; 9 bases match TRBD2. Germline V gene data show CDR1 as MDHEN and CDR2 as SYDVKM. The CDR3 length is 15 residues. The ends lost 8 bases at V and 8 bases at J; junction bases unmatched: 14. CDR3 nucleotide sequence: TGTGCCAGCTTAATAGCGGGAGACATATACAGTACGCAGTATTTT. Translated, it gives CASLIAGDIYSTQYF.

The chain has TRBV4-3 and TRBJ1-2, with D unclear. Germline CDR1 reads LGHNA; CDR2 reads YSLEER. Trimming stripped 1 base from V and 0 bases from J, with 12 bases between. This CDR3 has 16 amino acids. For the CDR3, the DNA is TGCGCCAGCAGCCAAGTTGATCGGTACCCTAACTATGGCTACACCTTC. This codes for CASSQVDRYPNYGYTF.

CDR3 DNA: TGTGCCAGCAGCTCCGGGACAGGGATTGGTCGGAATCAGCCCCAGCATTTT. Translation: CASSSGTGIGRNQPQHF. The genes are TRBV6-2 or TRBV6-3 and TRBJ1-5; TRBD1 aligns across 9 bases. CDR1 and CDR2 from the germline V gene are MNHEY and SVGEGT. CDR3 size: 17 residues. With 6 bases clipped from V and 4 bases from J, the junction kept 13 bases outside the gene matches.

The V and J genes are TRBV9 and TRBJ1-1; 12 bases agree with TRBD1. Trimming cost V 0 bases and J 4 bases; bases outside gene matches: 7. Per germline, CDR1 SGDLS and CDR2 YYNGEE. The CDR3 is 17 residues long. The CDR3 DNA reads as TGTGCCAGCAGCGTAGTGGGACAGGGGGCAGGAGGCACTGAAGCTTTCTTT. It translates to CASSVVGQGAGGTEAFF.

This clone was counted many times. J is TRBJ1-3 and V is TRBV7-8; tentatively, D is TRBD1 (5 bases). The germline gives CDR1 SGHVS, CDR2 FQNEAQ. The ends were cut back, 2 bases at V and 0 bases at J, with 14 bases in the middle. The CDR3 has 17 residues. CDR3 bases: TGTGCCAGCAGCTTACGACAGTCGGTCCGCTCTGGAAACACCATATATTTT. It is translated as CASSLRQSVRSGNTIYF.

The V gene is TRBV5-1, the J gene TRBJ1-4; 7 bases match TRBD1. The CDR3 extends over 15 amino acids. Germline V gene lookup returns CDR1 SGHRS and CDR2 YFSETQ. With V trimmed by 4 bases and J by 4 bases, 7 bases remained unmatched. In DNA, the CDR3 is TGCGCCAGCAGCCAGGGGACAGATAATAATGAAAAACTGTTTTTT. Residues: CASSQGTDNNEKLFF.

CDR3 region: CASSFRPGQGDGYTF. The CDR3 bases are TGTGCCAGCAGTTTCCGACCGGGACAGGGGGATGGCTACACCTTC. The chain joins TRBV28 to TRBJ1-2; 11 bases map to TRBD1. The trim removed 3 bases at V and 6 bases at J, leaving 6 bases unmatched. The CDR3 contains 15 residues. Germline CDR1 and CDR2: MDHEN and SYDVKM.

V gene TRBV6-1 combines with J gene TRBJ2-7; D might be TRBD2 (6 bases). V gave up 2 bases and J gave up 5 bases, with 16 bases separating them. The CDR3 is made up of 15 amino acids. CDR1 MNHNS and CDR2 SASEGT come from the germline V gene. DNA for the CDR3: TGTGCCAGCAGTGAAAGAAGGAGGGACGTCGACGAGCAGTACTTC. Translated, it gives CASSERRRDVDEQYF.

This rearrangement joins TRBV5-6 to TRBJ2-7; 8 bases align to TRBD1. The V and J ends lost 1 base and 0 bases, in that order; junction bases with no gene match: 3. This CDR3 contains 15 residues. Per the germline V gene, CDR1 is SGHDT and CDR2 is YYEEEE. This chain's CDR3 is CASSLWDRYSYEQYF. The CDR3 DNA reads as TGTGCCAGCAGCTTGTGGGACAGGTACTCCTACGAGCAGTACTTC.

The chain couples TRBV5-1 to TRBJ2-7, with a weak D call TRBD2 (5 bases). This CDR3 is built from 13 residues. Germline V gene sequence: CDR1 SGHRS, CDR2 YFSETQ. V was trimmed by 7 bases and J by 7 bases, leaving 18 bases between them. The CDR3 loop is CASLGPGMGEQYF. Written as DNA, the CDR3 is TGCGCCAGCCTCGGTCCCGGGATGGGGGAGCAGTACTTC.

J is TRBJ2-2 and V is TRBV7-2, with TRBD2 matching over 8 bases. In germline, CDR1 is SGHTA, CDR2 FQGNSA. V was pared by 4 bases and J by 3 bases, with 13 bases of the junction left unmatched. The CDR3 is 18 residues long. The CDR3 here is CASSSLVGRAGYTGELFF. The CDR3 nucleotides are TGTGCCAGCAGCTCCCTCGTCGGGAGGGCCGGGTACACCGGGGAGCTGTTTTTT. Full variable domain (remainder filled in from reference TRBV7-2 and TRBJ2-2): GAGVSQSPSNKVTEKGKDVELRCDPISGHTALYWYRQSLGQGLEFLIYFQGNSAPDKSGLPSDRFSAERTGGSVSTLTIQRTQQEDSAVYLCASSSLVGRAGYTGELFFGEGSRLTVL.

This CDR3 reads CASSQESTRRAEQFF. CDR3 nucleotides: TGTGCCAGCAGCCAAGAGTCTACCCGCCGTGCTGAGCAGTTCTTC. This chain links TRBV3-1 (or the pseudogene TRBV3-2) with TRBJ2-1; D unclear. The length of the CDR3 is 15 residues. The germline gives CDR1 LGHDT, CDR2 YNNKEL (reference sequence). Trimming left V 0 bases short and J 9 bases short, with 15 bases between.

This rearrangement joins TRBV9 to TRBJ2-1; 15 nucleotides match TRBD2. CDR1 is SGDLS, CDR2 YYNGEE, per germline. V shed 3 bases and J 0 bases; nucleotides not matched to a gene: 4. The CDR3 is made up of 18 amino acids. The CDR3: CASSAGLAGGYSYNEQFF. The CDR3 region has the DNA TGTGCCAGCAGCGCGGGACTAGCGGGGGGTTACTCCTACAATGAGCAGTTCTTC.

In this sample, this clone turned up a few times. The rearrangement links TRBV19 to TRBJ1-4, with D possibly TRBD1 on 6 matching bases. Germline V gene lookup returns CDR1 LNHDA and CDR2 SQIVND (reference sequence). The CDR3 has 17 residues. V was shortened by 3 bases and J by 6 bases, with 20 bases between the two germline ends. The CDR3 region is CASSMVSLRDKYEKLFF. As DNA, the CDR3 is TGTGCCAGTAGTATGGTTTCACTTCGGGACAAGTATGAAAAACTGTTTTTT.

The genes are TRBV19 and TRBJ2-1; D is uncertain. Trimming removed 2 bases from V and 4 bases from J, with 9 bases in between. CDR1 and CDR2 from the germline V gene are LNHDA and SQIVND (reference sequence). This CDR3 is built from 14 residues. The CDR3 DNA is TGTGCCAGTAGTATATCTCCCTTTTACAATGAGCAGTTCTTC. Protein: CASSISPFYNEQFF.

The chain uses TRBV28 and TRBJ1-3, with 9 bases fitting TRBD1. Germline CDR1 is MDHEN and CDR2 is SYDVKM. J gave up 8 bases and V 6 bases, and 8 bases lay outside the gene matches. This CDR3 spans 14 amino acids. Here the CDR3 DNA reads TGTGCCAGCAGCCAACAGGGGGCGAGGGACACCATATATTTT. Residues: CASSQQGARDTIYF.

J is TRBJ1-2 and V is TRBV2; tentative D call: TRBD1 (6 bases). The CDR3 length is 14 residues. The V end was cut by 6 bases, the J end by 4 bases, with 15 bases between. In germline, CDR1 is SNHLY, CDR2 FYNNEI. CDR3 loop: CASRRLGTSYGYTF. In DNA, the CDR3 is TGTGCCAGCAGAAGACTCGGGACATCCTATGGCTACACCTTC.